This T cell receptor (beta chain) was documented in a study of T cells in Graves' hyperthyroidism and ophthalmopathy. The study, taken as a whole, reports: Blood held most thyroid clonotypes expanded above 0.001 frequency. Stable hyperthyroidism was separated from ophthalmopathy by a model based on 13 V-J features.

This CDR3 is built from 14 residues. The trim removed 3 bases at V and 2 bases at J, leaving 2 bases unmatched. Germline CDR1 and CDR2: ENHRY and SYGVKD. RNA transcripts gave rise to amplified TCR beta CDR3 regions. Carried out on the TCR CDR3, a first-round RT-PCR used the HTBI primer set. TCRdb reanalysed the multiplex PCR reads using MiXCR and keeps one entry per CDR3 protein. The table records 500,000 to 600,000 distinct CDR3 sequences, 46% of them present only once. With regard to this clonotype: Its target is unknown.

The TCR was taken from an adult woman with Graves' disease, either hyperthyroidism or ophthalmopathy (not recorded which). The sequenced sample consisted of peripheral blood or thyroid tissue (not recorded which). J is TRBJ2-5 and V is TRBV10-3; 8 bases are a match to TRBD1. CDR3 DNA sequence: TGTGCCATCAGTGACCGGGACAGGCAAGAGACCCAGTACTTC. It codes for CAISDRDRQETQYF.